These T cell receptor beta chains were read from a single sample in a study of beta chain features in type 1 diabetes. The assay was immunoSEQ multiplex PCR, and TCRdb's table has in-frame clones only and misses some. The sample includes some 360,000 clones, 8% to 10% seen only once; the top ten take 0.6%. Sequencing was carried out using central memory CD4+ T cells from blood. These receptors came from a man under 40 with type 1 diabetes. CDR3s include the opening cysteine and the closing phenylalanine or tryptophan. A D gene is named only where the DNA matches it firmly. Only some rows state a clone size, as once, few, many or a class for expanded clones.

j_call clone_size v_call d_call cdr3_nt cdr3_aa
TRBJ1-6 few TRBV6-6 TRBD1 TGTGCCAGCAGTTATGGACAGGGGGTCCTTGGGACATTT CASSYGQGVLGTF
TRBJ2-3 few TRBV27 NA TGTGCCAGCAGTCCGCGGACAGCGGGCACAGATACGCAGTATTTT CASSPRTAGTDTQYF
TRBJ2-3 many TRBV10-3 NA TGTGCCACCAAGTCGGCAGCTAGCACAGATACGCAGTATTTT CATKSAASTDTQYF
TRBJ2-1 NA TRBV5-4 TRBD1 TGTGCCAGCAGCCACGACAGGGTTAATGAGCAGTTCTTC CASSHDRVNEQFF
TRBJ2-3 few TRBV6-5 NA TGTGCCAGCAGGAACGTAGCGGGCACAGATACGCAGTATTTT CASRNVAGTDTQYF
TRBJ1-4 NA TRBV6-6 NA TGTGCCAGCAGTTACGGGCAGGGATCAACTAATGAAAAACTGTTTTTT CASSYGQGSTNEKLFF
TRBJ2-5 NA TRBV7-9 TRBD1 TGTGCCAGCAGCTTAGTAGCCGGGACAGGGATCGACTTC CASSLVAGTGIDF
TRBJ1-5 NA TRBV2 NA TGTGCCAGCAGCGAAACCTTAGGGGGGGCAGGTCAGCCCCAGCATTTT CASSETLGGAGQPQHF
TRBJ2-3 many TRBV12-5 NA TGTGCTAGTGGTATGGCCCCGGGAGATACGCAGTATTTT CASGMAPGDTQYF
TRBJ2-2 few TRBV10-3 NA TGTGCCATCAGTGACTCGAAGGGGCACACCGGGGAGCTGTTTTTT CAISDSKGHTGELFF
TRBJ2-2 NA TRBV29-1 NA TGCAGCGTTGGAGTAGCTTACACCGGGGAGCTGTTTTTT CSVGVAYTGELFF
TRBJ2-2 few TRBV7-2 NA TGTGCCAGCAGTGTTCAGGTCGCCACCGGGGAGCTGTTTTTT CASSVQVATGELFF
TRBJ2-7 many TRBV2 NA TGTGCCAGCAGTGAACCGTTTCTTTACGAGCAGTACTTC CASSEPFLYEQYF
TRBJ2-1 NA TRBV6-5 TRBD2 TGTGCCAGCAGTCCGAATCTAGCGGGAGAGAAGTTCTTC CASSPNLAGEKFF
TRBJ2-1 few TRBV6-6 TRBD2 TGTGCCAGCAGCTCCGGGACTAGCGCTTACAATGAGCAGTTCTTC CASSSGTSAYNEQFF
TRBJ1-2 few TRBV29-1 TRBD1 TGCAGCGTTCCGGACAGGGTGGGGTATGGCTACACCTTC CSVPDRVGYGYTF
TRBJ2-1 NA TRBV6-1 TRBD1 TGTGCCAGCAGTGTGCACCGGGACAGGGGCTACAATGAGCAGTTCTTC CASSVHRDRGYNEQFF
TRBJ1-5 NA TRBV7-8 NA TGTGCCAGCAGCCTAGTCGGAGGGGGCAATCAGCCCCAGCATTTT CASSLVGGGNQPQHF
TRBJ2-3 few TRBV2 TRBD1 TGTGCCAGCAGCTTAAGAGGGTACAGGGGCCGTAGCACAGATACGCAGTATTTT CASSLRGYRGRSTDTQYF
TRBJ2-5 few TRBV4-2 TRBD2 TGTGCCAGCAGCCAAGATAACGGAGCGGGAGGGCACGAGACCCAGTACTTC CASSQDNGAGGHETQYF
TRBJ1-5 many TRBV18 NA TGTGCCAGCTCACCTGACAGGAGCAATCAGCCCCAGCATTTT CASSPDRSNQPQHF
TRBJ1-1 few TRBV27 NA TGTGCCAGCAGTCCCCCCGGGTTTTCACGCGGCGCTTTCTTT CASSPPGFSRGAFF
TRBJ1-1 many TRBV7-9 NA TGTGCCAGCAGCTACCCACCCCCTGAAGCTTTCTTT CASSYPPPEAFF
TRBJ2-1 few TRBV4-1 TRBD2 TGCGCCAGCAGCCAAACGGGAGCGGGAGTAAGCAATGAGCAGTTCTTC CASSQTGAGVSNEQFF
TRBJ2-2 many TRBV5-6 TRBD1 TGTGCCAGCAGCCGACGGACAGGGGCCGGGGAGCTGTTTTTT CASSRRTGAGELFF
TRBJ2-7 few TRBV7-9 NA TGTGCCAGCAGCTTGGATTCGACAGGCTCCTACGAGCAGTACTTC CASSLDSTGSYEQYF
TRBJ2-5 many TRBV21-1 NA TGTGCCAGCAGCCCCCGGGGGAGACGAGTTCCCATCGAGACCCAGTACTTC CASSPRGRRVPIETQYF
TRBJ2-1 NA TRBV7-3 NA TGTGCCAGCAGCCGGGCCGGCCTTGGGCCTTACAATGAGCAGTTCTTC CASSRAGLGPYNEQFF
TRBJ2-7 NA TRBV6-6 TRBD2 TGTGCCAGCAGTTCTAGCGGTGGGGGCGAGCAGTACTTC CASSSSGGGEQYF
TRBJ2-3 few TRBV6-4 TRBD2 TGTGCCAGCAGTCCCCGGGACTACGCTACAGATACGCAGTATTTT CASSPRDYATDTQYF
TRBJ2-7 few TRBV11-2 NA TGTGCCAGCAGCTTAGTGTATACGAACTACGAGCAGTACTTC CASSLVYTNYEQYF
TRBJ2-2 many TRBV7-2 NA TGTGCCAGCAGCCCCTTGGGGGCTAGCGGTACTACCGGGGAGCTGTTTTTT CASSPLGASGTTGELFF
TRBJ2-3 few TRBV5-6 TRBD2 TGTGCCAGCAGCTTTCTAGCGGGAGGGAGCTCAGATACGCAGTATTTT CASSFLAGGSSDTQYF
TRBJ2-6 few TRBV11-2 NA TGTGCCAGCAGCTTAAATAGTGGGGCCAACGTCCTGACTTTC CASSLNSGANVLTF
TRBJ2-3 few TRBV30 TRBD1 TGTGCCTGGACTCTTCCGGGACAGGGCACAGATACGCAGTATTTT CAWTLPGQGTDTQYF
TRBJ2-5 few TRBV7-9 NA TGTGCCAGCAGTTTTCATCGGGCAGGACAAGAGACCCAGTACTTC CASSFHRAGQETQYF
TRBJ1-2 few TRBV11-2 NA TGTGCCAGCAGCTTAGTCAGGGGAGAAGGCGGCTACACCTTC CASSLVRGEGGYTF
TRBJ1-5 NA TRBV5-1 NA TGCGCCAGCAGCTTGGGGGGAGTCAGCAATCAGCCCCAGCATTTT CASSLGGVSNQPQHF
TRBJ2-7 NA TRBV7-2 NA TGTGCCAGCAGCTTAGATACTAGCGAGCAGTACTTC CASSLDTSEQYF
TRBJ1-4 few TRBV28 NA TGTGCCAGCAGTCGGGCAGCCACTAATGAAAAACTGTTTTTT CASSRAATNEKLFF
TRBJ1-5 NA TRBV5-1 TRBD1 TGCGCCAGCAGCTTGGGGGCAGGGGGCGCCTATAGCAATCAGCCCCAGCATTTT CASSLGAGGAYSNQPQHF
TRBJ1-2 many TRBV28 NA TGTGCCAGCAGTTTAGTCGGCAGGGCCAACTATGGCTACACCTTC CASSLVGRANYGYTF
TRBJ1-1 few TRBV2 NA TGTGCCAGCCGAGGGCGGAACACTGAAGCTTTCTTT CASRGRNTEAFF
TRBJ1-1 NA TRBV9 TRBD1 TGTGCCAGCAGCGTAGAGACAGGGGACGCTTTCTTT CASSVETGDAFF
TRBJ2-1 NA TRBV6-5 TRBD1 TGTGCCAGCAGTTACTCTTCGACAGGGAATAATGAGCAGTTCTTC CASSYSSTGNNEQFF
TRBJ2-7 NA TRBV4-2 TRBD1 TGTGCCAGCAGCCAAGAAGGGCAGGGGGTCTACGAGCAGTACTTC CASSQEGQGVYEQYF
TRBJ1-5 NA TRBV10-3 TRBD1 TGTGCCATCAGTGAGTCAAGGACAGGGCTCGGTCAGCCCCAGCATTTT CAISESRTGLGQPQHF
TRBJ2-1 few TRBV7-2 TRBD2 TGTGCCAGCAGCTTAGGTAGCGGGCCCAGCAATGAGCAGTTCTTC CASSLGSGPSNEQFF